This T cell receptor beta chain comes out of a study of PD-1 blockade in mismatch repair-deficient tumors. The overall study: Patients had eleven to twelve mismatch repair-deficient cancer types, all previously treated and progressing.

PCR or immunohistochemistry showed mismatch repair deficiency in every enrolled patient. There are 14 residues in the CDR3. Germline V gives CDR1 SGHDT, CDR2 YYEEEE. Trimming cost V 4 bases and J 2 bases, with 10 bases left between them. The table came from immunoSEQ multiplex PCR; TCRdb's copy has only in-frame clones and leaves some out. Of about 51,000 clones in the sample, roughly 80% are singletons; the top ten hold approximately 8.4%. Specimen: peripheral blood, collected roughly 21 weeks after starting pembrolizumab. The sequence was obtained from an adult with mismatch repair-deficient cancer. This chain uses TRBV5-6 with TRBJ2-1; D is possibly TRBD1 (5 bases). CDR3 bases: TGTGCCAGCAGCACCTGGGGCACCTACAATGAGCAGTTCTTC. It yields the protein CASSTWGTYNEQFF.